Listed here are 24 T cell receptor beta chains from one sample, sequenced in a study of identical twins. TCRdb recomputed calls from the 5' RACE reads with MiXCR, one row per CDR3 protein. The table records about 920,000 distinct CDR3 sequences, about 12% of them present only once. The same sample was also used in a study of yellow fever vaccine responses in identical twins.

Material: PBMCs. The receptor set was obtained from a young woman in good health.

This chain connects TRBV4-1 to TRBJ1-5; D might be TRBD1 (5 bases). Germline assignment: CDR1 MGHRA and CDR2 YSYEKL. Trimming took off 0 bases at V and 5 bases at J, with 20 bases between the two ends. The CDR3 has 18 residues. CDR3 sequence (DNA): TGCGCCAGCAGCCAAGAATTGACTATGGGTGGGGGTTATCAGCCCCAGCATTTT. It is translated as CASSQELTMGGGYQPQHF.

The J gene is TRBJ1-6, the V gene TRBV5-1; 7 bases are a match to TRBD1. Germline assignment: CDR1 SGHRS and CDR2 YFSETQ. Losses at the gene ends were 7 bases for V and 8 bases for J; bases not matched to a gene: 9. CDR3 length equals 14 residues. CDR3 coding DNA: TGCGCCAGCGGACCGGGACAGCGTTATTCACCCCTCCACTTT. This codes for CASGPGQRYSPLHF. Supplemented by reference TRBV5-1 and TRBJ1-6, the full variable domain reads KAGVTQTPRYLIKTRGQQVTLSCSPISGHRSVSWYQQTPGQGLQFLFEYFSETQRNKGNFPGRFSGRQFSNSRSEMNVSTLELGDSALYLCASGPGQRYSPLHFGNGTRLTVT.

This clonotype occurred a few times. The CDR3: CASSSGRATSGSSPQYF. In DNA form, the CDR3 reads TGTGCCAGCAGTTCCGGCCGGGCAACTAGCGGCAGTTCCCCCCAGTACTTC. This chain links TRBV12-3 or TRBV12-4 with TRBJ2-5; TRBD2 agrees at 8 bases. The V gene end was trimmed by 4 bases and the J gene end by 9 bases; junction bases not matched to a gene: 19. This CDR3 is 17 amino acids long.

This clonotype appeared a few times. The J gene is TRBJ2-3, the V gene TRBV12-3 or TRBV12-4; maybe TRBD2 (5 bases). Trimming removed 4 bases from V and 0 bases from J, with 14 bases in between. The CDR3 length is 16 residues. Written as DNA, the CDR3 is TGTGCCAGCAGTTCCCCCCAGGAGGATAGCACAGATACGCAGTATTTT. This gives the protein CASSSPQEDSTDTQYF.

The chain uses TRBV7-6 and TRBJ1-2; a possible D gene is TRBD1 (6 bases). Germline lookup yields CDR1 SGHVS and CDR2 FNYEAQ. The CDR3 loop spans 13 amino acids. V lost 5 bases to trimming and J lost 7 bases, with 14 bases between them. The chain's CDR3 is CASSPLGAIGYTF. The CDR3 DNA sequence: TGTGCCAGCAGCCCCCTGGGGGCTATTGGCTACACCTTC.

This clonotype has more than one count but fewer than ten. The J gene is TRBJ2-3, the V gene TRBV20-1; D is undetermined. The CDR3 loop spans 13 amino acids. The germline V gene encodes CDR1 DFQATT and CDR2 SNEGSKA (reference sequence). Deletions cut 5 bases from V and 2 bases from J, with 11 bases between. The CDR3: CSAPFSLTDTQYF. The DNA for the CDR3 is TGCAGTGCTCCCTTTTCCCTCACAGATACGCAGTATTTT.

The V and J genes are TRBV5-1 and TRBJ1-1; no definite D call. This CDR3 spans 15 amino acids. Germline CDR1 and CDR2: SGHRS and YFSETQ. Between the trimmed V and J ends, which lost 4 bases and 1 base, there was a span of 14 bases. This chain's CDR3 is CASSHPGPTNTEAFF. The CDR3 coding sequence is TGCGCCAGCAGCCACCCCGGACCCACGAACACTGAAGCTTTCTTT.

The chain uses TRBV11-1 and TRBJ2-7; a weak D match, TRBD2 (6 bases). CDR1 is SGHAT, CDR2 FQDESV, per germline (reference sequence). This CDR3 is built from 14 residues. V lost 5 bases and J lost 7, with 18 bases in between. CDR3 DNA sequence: TGTGCCAGCAGCCCCATCCCGAGCGGGCCAGAGCAGTACTTC. Translation: CASSPIPSGPEQYF.

The rearrangement links TRBV6-1 to TRBJ2-1; D remains unclear. The length of the CDR3 is 13 residues. Germline lookup yields CDR1 MNHNS and CDR2 SASEGT. Trimming pared 4 bases from V and 15 bases from J, leaving 19 bases between. The CDR3: CASSVKDGTKRFF. CDR3 sequence (DNA): TGTGCCAGCAGTGTCAAGGACGGAACTAAGAGGTTCTTC.

V and J are TRBV20-1 and TRBJ1-3; D is perhaps TRBD1 (5 bases). Germline-derived CDR1 and CDR2 are DFQATT and SNEGSKA (reference sequence). The CDR3 spans 14 residues. The ends were cut back, 4 bases at V and 3 bases at J, with 13 bases in the middle. The CDR3 coding sequence is TGCAGTGCTACAGGGTTAGGAAGTGGAAACACCATATATTTT. It yields the protein CSATGLGSGNTIYF.

This chain joins TRBV11-1 and TRBJ2-5; 7 positions match TRBD2. This CDR3 is built from 15 residues. Trimming took 5 bases from V and 4 from J; bases not matched to a gene: 10. Germline V gene sequence: CDR1 SGHAT, CDR2 FQDESV (reference sequence). CDR3 sequence reads: CASSRDGLVLETQYF. In DNA form, the CDR3 reads TGTGCCAGCAGCCGCGACGGACTAGTCTTAGAGACCCAGTACTTC.

This clonotype turned up a few times. The V call is TRBV29-1, the J call TRBJ2-2; unclear D gene. The germline CDR1 and CDR2 sequences are SQVTM and ANQGSEA. This CDR3 contains 13 residues. V was shortened by 3 bases and J by 1 base, with 6 bases between the two germline ends. As DNA, the CDR3 is TGCAGCGTTGATTACCAGAACACCGGGGAGCTGTTTTTT. Protein sequence: CSVDYQNTGELFF.

The chain links TRBV6-1 to TRBJ1-1; perhaps TRBD1 as D (6 bases). V was pared by 7 bases and J by 2 bases, with 17 bases between. Germline assignment: CDR1 MNHNS and CDR2 SASEGT. This CDR3 spans 15 amino acids. The DNA for the CDR3 is TGTGCCAGCACCAATCGACAGGCCACAAACACTGAAGCTTTCTTT. Its protein is CASTNRQATNTEAFF.

The rearrangement links TRBV20-1 to TRBJ2-7, with a possible D match to TRBD2 (6 bases). CDR1 and CDR2 (germline): DFQATT, SNEGSKA (reference sequence). The V end was cut by 2 bases, the J end by 9 bases, with 17 bases between. The CDR3 extends over 13 amino acids. For the CDR3, the DNA is TGCAGTGCTAGACGCCCCGGGACTCTGGGGCAGTACGTC. Translating gives CSARRPGTLGQYV.

This clonotype has a handful of counts. The chain links TRBV9 to TRBJ1-6; D not resolved. This CDR3 is 14 amino acids long. Germline CDR1 is SGDLS and CDR2 is YYNGEE. Trimming shortened V by 2 bases and J by 7 bases, and 10 bases separated the two germline ends. The CDR3 bases are TGTGCCAGCAGCGTGGAAGGTGAAAATTCACCCCTCCACTTT. Protein sequence: CASSVEGENSPLHF.

This clonotype was detected a few times. V is TRBV29-1 and J is TRBJ2-5; TRBD2 might be the D (6 bases). This CDR3 has 14 residues. Germline lookup yields CDR1 SQVTM and CDR2 ANQGSEA. Deletions cut 1 base from V and 5 bases from J, with 14 bases between. The CDR3 is CSVEGGASVETQYF. The CDR3 DNA is TGCAGCGTTGAAGGGGGAGCTAGCGTGGAGACCCAGTACTTC.

Many counts were recorded for this clonotype. The chain carries TRBV25-1 and TRBJ2-7; TRBD1 matches at 7 bases. This CDR3 comprises 11 residues. Germline trimming cut 7 bases from V and 6 bases from J; bases unmatched to any gene: 3. Germline loops: CDR1 MGHDK, CDR2 SYGVNS. The CDR3 DNA sequence: TGTGCCAGCACCCAGGGGGTCGAGCAGTACTTC. This encodes CASTQGVEQYF.

The table lists this clonotype with many counts. The chain uses TRBV12-3 or TRBV12-4 and TRBJ1-1; D might be TRBD1 (5 bases). This CDR3 spans 12 amino acids. V lost 8 bases and J 3 bases, leaving 10 bases between the germline ends. CDR3 nucleotides: TGTGCCAGCTCCAGGGCGGACACTGAAGCTTTCTTT. The encoded protein is CASSRADTEAFF.

V is TRBV5-1 and J is TRBJ2-3; 14 bases align to TRBD2. V gave up 4 bases and J gave up 9 bases; unmatched junction bases: 13. Germline values: CDR1 SGHRS, CDR2 YFSETQ. CDR3 size: 17 residues. Here the CDR3 reads CASSAKGLAGEGGTQYF. The CDR3 DNA reads as TGCGCCAGCAGCGCGAAGGGACTAGCGGGGGAAGGAGGCACGCAGTATTTT.

The CDR3 DNA reads TGCAGTGCTTCATCCCCCGCCCGCACCGGGGAGCTGTTTTTT. It encodes CSASSPARTGELFF. The rearrangement uses TRBV20-1 and TRBJ2-2; D unclear. The CDR3 is 14 amino acids. V was clipped by 5 bases and J by 4 bases, with 14 bases between them. In germline, CDR1 is DFQATT, CDR2 SNEGSKA (reference sequence).

This chain uses TRBV20-1 with TRBJ2-1; D is perhaps TRBD1 (6 bases). The CDR3 extends over 14 amino acids. In germline, CDR1 is DFQATT, CDR2 SNEGSKA (reference sequence). Trimming left V 7 bases short and J 3 bases short, with 16 bases between. In DNA, the CDR3 is TGCAGTGTTAAAAACAGGGTCAGCTACAATGAGCAGTTCTTC. Its translation is CSVKNRVSYNEQFF.

This clonotype was recorded a few times. The V and J genes are TRBV28 and TRBJ2-7; TRBD1 matches 7 bases. With V trimmed by 2 bases and J by 2 bases, 3 bases remained unmatched. The CDR3 has 14 amino acids. Germline CDR1 reads MDHEN; CDR2 reads SYDVKM. The CDR3 bases are TGTGCCAGCAGTTTAAGTGACAGGGCCTACGAGCAGTACGTC. Translation gives CASSLSDRAYEQYV.

This clonotype was counted only a few times. The chain recombines TRBV4-1 with TRBJ2-2; 7 bases line up with TRBD1. The CDR3 runs 15 residues. CDR1 and CDR2 (germline): MGHRA, YSYEKL. Losses at the gene ends were 0 bases for V and 9 bases for J; bases not matched to a gene: 7. The CDR3 sequence: CASSQDGKGARELFF. The CDR3 DNA sequence: TGCGCCAGCAGCCAAGATGGGAAGGGGGCGAGGGAGCTGTTTTTT.

The chain carries TRBV12-3 or TRBV12-4 and TRBJ1-1; 9 nucleotides agree with TRBD1. V shed 5 bases and J 1 base; nucleotides not matched to a gene: 2. This CDR3 spans 14 amino acids. CDR3 sequence: CASSTGGRNTEAFF. In DNA, the CDR3 is TGTGCCAGCAGTACAGGGGGCCGGAACACTGAAGCTTTCTTT.